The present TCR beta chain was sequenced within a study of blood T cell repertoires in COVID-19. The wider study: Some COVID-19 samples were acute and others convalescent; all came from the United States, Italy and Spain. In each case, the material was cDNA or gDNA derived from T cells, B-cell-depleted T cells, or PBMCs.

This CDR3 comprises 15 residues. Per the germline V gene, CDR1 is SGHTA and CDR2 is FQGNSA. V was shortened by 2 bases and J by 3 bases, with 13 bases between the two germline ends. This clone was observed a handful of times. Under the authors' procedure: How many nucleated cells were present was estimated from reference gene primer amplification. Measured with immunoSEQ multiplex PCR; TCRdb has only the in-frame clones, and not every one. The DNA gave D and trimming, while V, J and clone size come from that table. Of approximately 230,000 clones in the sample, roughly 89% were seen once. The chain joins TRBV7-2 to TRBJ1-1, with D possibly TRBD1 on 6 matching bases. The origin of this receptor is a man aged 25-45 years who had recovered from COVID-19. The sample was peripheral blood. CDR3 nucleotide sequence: TGTGCCAGCAGCTTAACAACAGGGCCCCACACTGAAGCTTTCTTT. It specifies CASSLTTGPHTEAFF.